Below, 29 T cell receptor beta chains from the same sample are listed, as sequenced in a study of T cell repertoires in cytomegalovirus infection. These receptors' antigens are unknown. TCRdb re-called the reads with MiXCR, one entry per CDR3 protein. The sample carries some 900,000 distinct CDR3 sequences, approximately 30% recorded once. Sequenced here: cultured CD8+ T cells from PBMCs, sampled from culture after CMV antigen stimulation. The receptors here all came from a human donor in good health (CMV status not recorded). Some clones in this sample may be carry-over from other donors' samples.

The genes are TRBV7-9 and TRBJ1-6; possible D gene TRBD1, 5 bases. Germline V lookup: CDR1 SEHNR, CDR2 FQNEAQ (reference sequence). V was cut by 1 base and J by 7 bases, with 11 bases left in between. The CDR3 covers 15 residues. The CDR3 DNA is TGTGCCAGCAGCTTAGTGGGGGAAGAAAATTCACCCCTCCACTTT. Its protein is CASSLVGEENSPLHF.

With respect to this clonotype: At one end the junction does not follow the germline gene, possibly because of a read error. This rearrangement joins TRBV19 to TRBJ2-1; D unresolved. The CDR3 totals 12 residues. Germline assignment: CDR1 LNHDA and CDR2 SQIVND (reference sequence). This CDR3 reads CVSRLESNEQFF. The CDR3 coding sequence is TGTGTCAGTAGGTTGGAGAGCAATGAGCAGTTCTTC.

The chain uses TRBV19 and TRBJ2-6; no clear D gene. CDR3 length equals 15 residues. V lost 7 bases and J lost 0, with 10 bases in between. Germline values: CDR1 LNHDA, CDR2 SQIVND (reference sequence). The CDR3 is CASTLGFSGANVLTF. In DNA form, the CDR3 reads TGTGCCAGTACCCTGGGGTTCTCTGGGGCCAACGTCCTGACTTTC.

This clonotype was counted a single time. The rearrangement links TRBV14 to TRBJ2-2; 7 bases are a match to TRBD1. Germline values: CDR1 SGHDN, CDR2 FVKESK. This CDR3 has 15 residues. The J segment lost 4 bases and the V segment lost 3 bases, leaving 5 bases of the junction unmatched. In DNA form, the CDR3 reads TGTGCCAGCAGCCAGACAGGGTCGGGCACCGGGGAGCTGTTTTTT. Encoded protein: CASSQTGSGTGELFF.

This chain connects TRBV5-6 to TRBJ2-1; D remains ambiguous. The V end was cut by 0 bases, the J end by 1 base, with 8 bases between. The CDR3 totals 15 residues. Germline loops: CDR1 SGHDT, CDR2 YYEEEE. CDR3 DNA: TGTGCCAGCAGCTTGGTTCCGGTATCCTACAATGAGCAGTTCTTC. Translated, it gives CASSLVPVSYNEQFF.

V is TRBV27 and J is TRBJ1-2; D remains ambiguous. Per germline, CDR1 MNHEY and CDR2 SMNVEV (reference sequence). V was shortened by 8 bases and J by 2 bases, with 9 bases between the two germline ends. The CDR3 spans 12 residues. Written as DNA, the CDR3 is TGTGCCAGCGGTGGACGAAACTATGGCTACACCTTC. This translates into CASGGRNYGYTF.

This clonotype has ten or more counts. The chain employs TRBV7-6 and TRBJ1-4; 9 nucleotides align to TRBD1. CDR3 length: 14 residues. Germline CDR1 and CDR2: SGHVS and FNYEAQ. The junction had 4 bases not matched to a gene; V was cut back by 3 bases and J by 8 bases. As DNA, the CDR3 is TGTGCCAGCAGCTTCGGGACAGGGTTGGAAAAACTGTTTTTT. This codes for CASSFGTGLEKLFF.

The chain employs TRBV2 and TRBJ1-2; 8 nucleotides agree with TRBD1. Trimming took 7 bases from V and 6 from J; bases not matched to a gene: 1. Germline V gives CDR1 SNHLY, CDR2 FYNNEI. CDR3 size: 11 residues. CDR3 sequence (DNA): TGTGCCAGCAAGACAGGGGATGGCTACACCTTC. Residues: CASKTGDGYTF.

The J gene is TRBJ1-1, the V gene TRBV5-4, with 8 positions matching TRBD1. Trimming at V came to 5 bases and at J to 4 bases, leaving 4 bases not matched to a gene. CDR3 length equals 13 residues. Germline V gene data show CDR1 as SGHNT and CDR2 as YYREEE (reference sequence). CDR3 coding DNA: TGTGCCAGCAGGGGACAGGTTCCCACTGAAGCTTTCTTT. Protein: CASRGQVPTEAFF.

In the case of this clonotype: A read error may be the cause here, since a much bigger clone is one base away. This chain uses TRBV2 with TRBJ2-5; D may be TRBD2 (5 bases). This CDR3 contains 15 residues. Germline V gives CDR1 SNHLY, CDR2 FYNNEI. CDR3 DNA: TGTGCCAGCAGTTCCCCTGACGAGGGAGATGAGAACCAGTACTTC. This encodes CASSSPDEGDENQYF.

There are many counts of this clonotype. J is TRBJ2-7 and V is TRBV7-8; weak D call: TRBD2 (5 bases). V gave up 5 bases and J gave up 7 bases, with 15 bases separating them. The germline gives CDR1 SGHVS, CDR2 FQNEAQ. CDR3 size: 13 residues. The CDR3 bases are TGTGCCAGCAGCCCTAAGGGAACGGGAGAGCAGTACTTC. Translating gives CASSPKGTGEQYF.

In this sample, this clonotype turned up a few times. The chain has TRBV11-3 and TRBJ1-5; 7 bases align to TRBD1. This CDR3 spans 16 amino acids. CDR1 and CDR2 from the germline V gene are SGHNT and YENEEA. The V gene end was trimmed by 6 bases and the J gene end by 1 base; junction bases not matched to a gene: 9. The CDR3 sequence is CASSIPGQISNQPQHF. CDR3 DNA sequence: TGTGCCAGCAGTATCCCGGGACAGATAAGCAATCAGCCCCAGCATTTT. Looking up the rest from reference TRBV11-3 and TRBJ1-5 gives the full variable domain: EAGVVQSPRYKIIEKKQPVAFWCNPISGHNTLYWYLQNLGQGPELLIRYENEEAVDDSQLPKDRFSAERLKGVDSTLKIQPAELGDSAVYLCASSIPGQISNQPQHFGDGTRLSIL.

CDR3 loop: CASSLWQGSTDTQYF. CDR3 bases: TGTGCCAGCAGTTTATGGCAGGGGAGCACAGATACGCAGTATTTT. V is TRBV27 and J is TRBJ2-3; a weak D match, TRBD1 (6 bases). V was pared by 1 base and J by 0 bases, with 8 bases between. CDR1 and CDR2 (germline): MNHEY, SMNVEV (reference sequence). This CDR3 has 15 residues.

The CDR3 is CASSFSGLKRETQYF. The CDR3 nucleotides read TGTGCCAGCAGTTTTTCTGGATTAAAAAGGGAGACCCAGTACTTC. This chain connects TRBV28 to TRBJ2-5; D unclear. V was clipped by 3 bases and J by 5 bases, with 16 bases between them. The CDR3 spans 15 residues. Germline CDR1 MDHEN, CDR2 SYDVKM.

V usage is TRBV10-3 and J usage is TRBJ1-5; 7 nucleotides agree with TRBD1. After removal of 2 bases from V and 7 bases from J, the junction contained 5 bases not matched to a gene. Per germline, CDR1 ENHRY and CDR2 SYGVKD. There are 14 residues in the CDR3. CDR3: CAISEDRVGQPQHF. The CDR3 nucleotides read TGTGCCATCAGTGAGGACAGGGTCGGGCAGCCCCAGCATTTT.

This clonotype was observed a few times. The V and J genes are TRBV7-8 and TRBJ2-7; D unresolved. The CDR3 length is 13 residues. CDR1 SGHVS and CDR2 FQNEAQ come from the germline V gene. The V end was cut by 5 bases, the J end by 5 bases, with 13 bases between. The DNA of the CDR3 is TGTGCCAGCAGCCCTGCCTACAGTGACGAGCAGTACGTC. This sequence encodes CASSPAYSDEQYV.

V usage is TRBV9 and J usage is TRBJ1-1; the D is unclear. CDR3 length equals 11 residues. V dropped 0 bases and J dropped 12 bases, with 9 bases sitting between them. Germline V lookup: CDR1 SGDLS, CDR2 YYNGEE. The CDR3 sequence is CASSVVRATFF. DNA for the CDR3: TGTGCCAGCAGCGTAGTGAGGGCAACTTTCTTT.

At least ten counts were recorded for this clonotype. The rearrangement uses TRBV7-8 and TRBJ2-1; D may be TRBD1 (5 bases). The CDR3 is made up of 15 amino acids. The V gene lost 6 bases and the J gene lost 1 base, with 13 bases spanning the gap. CDR1 is SGHVS, CDR2 FQNEAQ, per germline. The CDR3 DNA follows: TGTGCCAGCAGACAGGCTGGGGTTTCCTACAATGAGCAGTTCTTC. Its translation is CASRQAGVSYNEQFF.

The rearrangement joins TRBV27 to TRBJ1-4, with D possibly TRBD1 on 5 matching bases. The CDR3 has 14 amino acids. Germline V CDR1 and CDR2: MNHEY, SMNVEV (reference sequence). V was clipped by 8 bases and J by 8 bases, with 18 bases between them. CDR3 sequence: CASSRQPRGEKLFF. As DNA, the CDR3 is TGTGCCAGCTCCCGACAGCCGAGGGGCGAAAAACTGTTTTTT.

The chain uses TRBV2 and TRBJ1-2; the D is unclear. The V gene's germline CDR1 is SNHLY and CDR2 FYNNEI. The CDR3 is made up of 11 amino acids. The V end lost 9 bases, the J end lost 9 bases, and 14 bases lay between the germline ends. The DNA of the CDR3 is TGTGCCAGTGAGGTGGACGAGAGCTACACCTTC. This sequence encodes CASEVDESYTF.

The rearrangement uses TRBV6-1 and TRBJ1-2, with no clear D. Looked up from germline, CDR1 is MNHNS and CDR2 is SASEGT. The CDR3 has 17 amino acids. The V end was cut by 0 bases, the J end by 4 bases, with 18 bases between. CDR3 sequence (DNA): TGTGCCAGCAGTGAAGCGCTAAGTTGGGAGGGCGGCTATGGCTACACCTTC. Amino acid sequence: CASSEALSWEGGYGYTF.

The chain is built from TRBV5-4 and TRBJ2-4; D possibly matches TRBD1 or TRBD2 (6 bases each). This CDR3 is 15 amino acids long. The germline gives CDR1 SGHNT, CDR2 YYREEE (reference sequence). V shed 9 bases and J shed 0 bases, with 16 bases lying between them. The CDR3 sequence is CATPGATVAKNIQYF. DNA for the CDR3: TGTGCCACCCCGGGGGCGACGGTAGCCAAAAACATTCAGTACTTC.

The genes are TRBV4-1 and TRBJ2-3; D is perhaps TRBD2 (6 bases). This CDR3 is built from 15 residues. Germline loops: CDR1 MGHRA, CDR2 YSYEKL. Trimming left V 5 bases short and J 2 bases short, with 14 bases between. DNA for the CDR3: TGCGCCAGCAGCTTAACCGGGACTCACACAGATACGCAGTATTTT. This gives the protein CASSLTGTHTDTQYF.

This clonotype has more than one count but fewer than ten. A read error may produce the germline difference seen at one junction end. In nucleotides, the CDR3 is TGTGCCAGTAGTTTCGGTGTAGATCAGCCCCAGCATTTT. Protein: CASSFGVDQPQHF. The gene calls are TRBV27 and TRBJ1-5; D remains unclear. Germline loops: CDR1 MNHEY, CDR2 SMNVEV (reference sequence). CDR3 length equals 13 residues.

The chain links TRBV27 to TRBJ1-1, with a weak D call TRBD1 (5 bases). Per the germline V gene, CDR1 is MNHEY and CDR2 is SMNVEV (reference sequence). The CDR3 totals 17 residues. V was cut by 5 bases and J by 4 bases, with 23 bases left in between. In DNA, the CDR3 is TGTGCCAGCAGTCCGACCGGGGCGCTCTTCTCATCCACTGAAGCTTTCTTT. This translates into CASSPTGALFSSTEAFF.

This clonotype was recorded once. This chain uses TRBV4-1 with TRBJ1-1; TRBD1 might be the D (5 bases). This CDR3 comprises 13 residues. Germline V gene lookup returns CDR1 MGHRA and CDR2 YSYEKL. V shed 4 bases and J shed 6 bases, with 12 bases lying between them. The CDR3 DNA follows: TGCGCCAGCAGCCCCCCGGAACAGGCTGAAGCTTTCTTT. Translating gives CASSPPEQAEAFF.

The V call is TRBV7-6, the J call TRBJ2-2; TRBD1 matches at 7 bases. V lost 4 bases and J lost 4; bases outside the gene matches: 9. The CDR3 extends over 16 amino acids. Per germline, CDR1 SGHVS and CDR2 FNYEAQ. The CDR3 loop reads CASSSPGQSSTGELFF. CDR3 sequence (DNA): TGTGCCAGCAGCTCACCGGGACAGAGCTCCACCGGGGAGCTGTTTTTT.

This clonotype turned up a few times. CDR3 nucleotides: TGTGCCAGCAGCCCGGCGGGGGATCCTAGGGATACGCAGTATTTT. It yields the protein CASSPAGDPRDTQYF. The chain links TRBV11-3 to TRBJ2-3, with TRBD2 identical over 7 bases. The CDR3 is 15 residues long. Trimming at V came to 5 bases and at J to 6 bases, leaving 11 bases not matched to a gene. Germline V gene sequence: CDR1 SGHNT, CDR2 YENEEA.

The gene calls are TRBV4-3 and TRBJ2-3; D gene uncertain. CDR1 and CDR2 (germline): LGHNA, YSLEER. With 0 bases removed from V and 5 bases from J, the gap between germline ends came to 15 bases. There are 16 residues in the CDR3. The CDR3 nucleotides read TGCGCCAGCAGCCAAGATTCGGGTAGTGGAAAAGATACGCAGTATTTT. It is translated as CASSQDSGSGKDTQYF.